The 30 T cell receptor beta chains below all came from one sample that was sequenced in a study of T cells after yellow fever vaccination. TCRdb re-called the 5' RACE reads with MiXCR, one entry per CDR3 protein. The data show 300,000 to 400,000 distinct CDR3 sequences, with approximately 4.2% seen just once and 24% held by the top ten. Sequenced material: PBMCs, taken 5 days after the yellow fever booster vaccination. Receptors were obtained from a man aged 18 to 30 who received the YFV17D yellow fever vaccine.

This clonotype was seen only a few times. The chain is built from TRBV28 and TRBJ2-4; D is undetermined. V dropped 6 bases and J dropped 3 bases, with 21 bases sitting between them. The CDR3 has 17 residues. CDR1 MDHEN and CDR2 SYDVKM come from the germline V gene. Here the CDR3 reads CASRIRVTPRGKNIQYF. Written as DNA, the CDR3 is TGTGCCAGCAGGATTAGGGTAACCCCCAGAGGCAAAAACATTCAGTACTTC.

The rearrangement uses TRBV5-4 and TRBJ2-3; D possibly corresponds to TRBD2 (7 bases). This CDR3 contains 15 residues. Trimming removed 9 bases at V and 6 bases at J, with 23 bases between. Per the germline V gene, CDR1 is SGHNT and CDR2 is YYREEE (reference sequence). For the CDR3, the DNA is TGTGCCACCACATCTGCTGGGGGGGCGGTGGATACGCAGTATTTT. Amino acids: CATTSAGGAVDTQYF.

This clonotype was observed a few times. This chain uses TRBV5-1 with TRBJ2-3; D ambiguous. This CDR3 region has 13 residues. Trimming removed 4 bases from V and 6 bases from J, with 12 bases in between. Germline assignment: CDR1 SGHRS and CDR2 YFSETQ. The CDR3 DNA is TGCGCCAGCAGCGCCACATCTCGGGATACGCAGTATTTT. It encodes CASSATSRDTQYF.

This clonotype was recorded at least ten times. This chain connects TRBV12-3 or TRBV12-4 to TRBJ2-5; weak D call: TRBD2 (7 bases). This CDR3 is 15 amino acids long. With 7 bases removed from V and 4 bases from J, the gap between germline ends came to 19 bases. CDR3 protein: CASTMGGASGETQYF. CDR3 nucleotide sequence: TGTGCCAGCACCATGGGGGGGGCTAGCGGAGAGACCCAGTACTTC.

This clonotype was counted a few times. The gene calls are TRBV5-6 and TRBJ1-1; D may be TRBD1 (6 bases). Germline-derived CDR1 and CDR2 are SGHDT and YYEEEE. Trimming removed 5 bases at V and 5 bases at J, with 22 bases between. The CDR3 covers 16 residues. The DNA of the CDR3 is TGTGCCAGCAGACCAGGGGCCGCAATCCAGCGGACTGAAGCTTTCTTT. Translating gives CASRPGAAIQRTEAFF.

In its sample, this clonotype was seen a few times. V gene TRBV2 combines with J gene TRBJ2-7; D is uncertain. CDR1 is SNHLY, CDR2 FYNNEI, per germline. The CDR3 contains 15 residues. With 4 bases removed from V and 0 bases from J, the gap between germline ends came to 13 bases. Here the CDR3 DNA reads TGTGCCAGCAGTGCTTTTGGGAAGAACTCCTACGAGCAGTACTTC. This translates into CASSAFGKNSYEQYF.

This clonotype was picked up a small number of times. The rearrangement joins TRBV3-1 to TRBJ1-4; D not resolved. This CDR3 comprises 14 residues. Per the germline V gene, CDR1 is LGHDT and CDR2 is YNNKEL (reference sequence). Trimming pared 3 bases from V and 3 bases from J, leaving 8 bases between. CDR3 bases: TGTGCCAGCAGCCAGACTTTGGCTAATGAAAAACTGTTTTTT. Amino acid sequence: CASSQTLANEKLFF.

This clonotype was counted at least ten times. The CDR3 is CASTQMAPGREQFF. DNA for the CDR3: TGCGCCAGCACCCAAATGGCCCCTGGAAGGGAGCAGTTCTTC. This chain links TRBV5-1 with TRBJ2-1; no clear D. Germline V CDR1 and CDR2: SGHRS, YFSETQ. V lost 6 bases and J 10 bases, leaving 20 bases between the germline ends. The CDR3 contains 14 residues.

The V gene is TRBV29-1, the J gene TRBJ1-1; the match to TRBD1 covers 7 bases. Trimming at V came to 6 bases and at J to 2 bases, leaving 9 bases not matched to a gene. The CDR3 runs to 14 residues. Germline V gene lookup returns CDR1 SQVTM and CDR2 ANQGSEA. The CDR3 sequence: CSVRPTGANTEAFF. The CDR3 DNA reads as TGCAGCGTGCGACCTACAGGGGCCAACACTGAAGCTTTCTTT.

This clonotype was recorded at least ten times. The V gene is TRBV12-3 or TRBV12-4, the J gene TRBJ2-3; D unresolved. The CDR3 sequence is 14 residues long. V lost 7 bases, J lost 2 bases, and 13 bases lay in between. The CDR3 loop is CASKSLGTTDTQYF. For the CDR3, the DNA is TGTGCCAGCAAGTCACTTGGTACCACAGATACGCAGTATTTT.

CDR3 loop: CASSAPRQGLGIRDTEAFF. The CDR3 DNA reads TGTGCCAGCAGCGCCCCCAGACAGGGGCTGGGGATTCGGGACACTGAAGCTTTCTTT. This rearrangement joins TRBV9 to TRBJ1-1; 8 bases line up with TRBD1. With V trimmed by 3 bases and J by 3 bases, 19 bases remained unmatched. Germline V gives CDR1 SGDLS, CDR2 YYNGEE. This CDR3 is 19 amino acids long.

This clonotype was counted at least ten times. This CDR3 is CASSLLRAVGGVVNSPLHF. DNA for the CDR3: TGTGCCAGCAGCTTACTTCGGGCAGTGGGAGGCGTGGTAAATTCACCCCTCCACTTT. V gene TRBV7-6 combines with J gene TRBJ1-6; D is unresolved. This CDR3 spans 19 amino acids. Germline V gene data show CDR1 as SGHVS and CDR2 as FNYEAQ. V was shortened by 2 bases and J by 7 bases, with 24 bases between the two germline ends.

The sample holds many counts of this clonotype. The chain joins TRBV24-1 to TRBJ2-7, with TRBD1 matching over 12 bases. The junction had 22 bases not matched to a gene; V was cut back by 10 bases and J by 4 bases. The V gene's germline CDR1 is KGHDR and CDR2 SFDVKD. This CDR3 contains 19 residues. As DNA, the CDR3 is TGTGCCACTCGCGAAACCGGGACAGGGGGCGCTGAGGCCGGTTACGAGCAGTACTTC. This translates into CATRETGTGGAEAGYEQYF.

Only a few counts were recorded for this clonotype. This chain connects TRBV7-2 to TRBJ2-1; perhaps TRBD1 as D (5 bases). Germline CDR1 is SGHTA and CDR2 is FQGNSA. The V end lost 3 bases, the J end lost 2 bases, and 8 bases lay between the germline ends. The length of the CDR3 is 14 residues. The CDR3 protein is CASSFDRTYNEQFF. CDR3 sequence (DNA): TGTGCCAGCAGCTTTGACAGAACCTACAATGAGCAGTTCTTC.

In its sample, this clonotype was seen many times. This sequence joins TRBV7-9 and TRBJ1-1, with 9 bases lining up with TRBD1. The CDR3 sequence is 15 residues long. Trimming took 5 bases from V and 4 from J; bases not matched to a gene: 8. Germline V lookup: CDR1 SEHNR, CDR2 FQNEAQ (reference sequence). CDR3 loop: CASSDTGQGGTEAFF. CDR3 DNA sequence: TGTGCCAGCAGCGATACGGGACAGGGAGGCACTGAAGCTTTCTTT.

In this sample, this clonotype turned up many times. The CDR3 DNA follows: TGTGCCAGTAGGGTACAGGGAGTGATAGATACGCAGTATTTT. Residues: CASRVQGVIDTQYF. The chain joins TRBV19 to TRBJ2-3; TRBD1 might be the D (6 bases). This CDR3 contains 14 residues. Germline CDR1 is LNHDA and CDR2 is SQIVND (reference sequence). V lost 6 bases and J 5 bases, leaving 15 bases between the germline ends.

This clonotype was recorded many times. V and J are TRBV28 and TRBJ1-5; D unresolved. Trimming took off 6 bases at V and 9 bases at J, with 21 bases between the two ends. CDR1 is MDHEN, CDR2 SYDVKM, per germline. CDR3 length: 15 residues. The CDR3, as DNA: TGTGCCAGCAGGCGGGGTGACGGACTTTTGACGCCCCAGCATTTT. Translating it yields CASRRGDGLLTPQHF.

This clonotype was recorded many times. V and J are TRBV29-1 and TRBJ2-1, with TRBD2 matching over 9 bases. Germline CDR1 and CDR2: SQVTM and ANQGSEA. The CDR3 has 13 residues. V lost 4 bases, J lost 6 bases, and 4 bases stayed unmatched. The CDR3 DNA sequence: TGCAGCGTTGTAGGCGGGGGGGCCAATGAGCAGTTCTTC. Translated: CSVVGGGANEQFF.

The sample holds a few counts of this clonotype. The rearrangement joins TRBV4-3 to TRBJ1-2, with 7 bases matching TRBD1. The CDR3 loop spans 15 amino acids. The ends lost 2 bases at V and 1 base at J; junction bases unmatched: 4. The germline V gene has CDR1 LGHNA and CDR2 YSLEER. The CDR3 DNA follows: TGCGCCAGCAGCCAACCCGACAGGGATAACTATGGCTACACCTTC. Encoded protein: CASSQPDRDNYGYTF.

V usage is TRBV3-1 and J usage is TRBJ2-1, with 9 bases matching TRBD1. Germline values: CDR1 LGHDT, CDR2 YNNKEL (reference sequence). The CDR3 loop spans 14 amino acids. J lost 7 bases, V lost 4 bases, and 5 bases had no gene match. The CDR3 coding sequence is TGTGCCAGCAGCCTACAGGGGGCTAGAAATGAGCAGTTCTTC. Its translation: CASSLQGARNEQFF.

The V and J genes are TRBV7-6 and TRBJ2-7; TRBD1 aligns across 7 bases. J gave up 0 bases and V 7 bases, and 6 bases lay outside the gene matches. CDR3 size: 14 residues. CDR1 and CDR2 from the germline V gene are SGHVS and FNYEAQ. In nucleotides, the CDR3 is TGTGCCAGCACTCCGACAGGGCACTCCTACGAGCAGTACTTC. This gives the protein CASTPTGHSYEQYF.

The chain combines TRBV5-6 with TRBJ2-3; D tentatively fits TRBD1 or TRBD2 (5 bases each). CDR1 and CDR2 from the germline V gene are SGHDT and YYEEEE. This CDR3 has 15 residues. V was pared by 2 bases and J by 4 bases, with 14 bases between. The CDR3: CASSFWGLGADTQYF. The CDR3 nucleotides are TGTGCCAGCAGCTTTTGGGGATTGGGGGCAGATACGCAGTATTTT.

This clonotype was seen many times. V usage is TRBV5-1 and J usage is TRBJ2-7; TRBD1 matches 9 bases. Germline V gene sequence: CDR1 SGHRS, CDR2 YFSETQ. V was clipped by 4 bases and J by 0 bases; unmatched bases: 8. The CDR3 contains 16 residues. CDR3 protein: CASSPGQGLPSYEQYF. CDR3 nucleotides: TGCGCCAGCAGCCCTGGACAGGGGCTACCCTCCTACGAGCAGTACTTC. The whole variable domain, remainder taken from reference TRBV5-1 and TRBJ2-7, is KAGVTQTPRYLIKTRGQQVTLSCSPISGHRSVSWYQQTPGQGLQFLFEYFSETQRNKGNFPGRFSGRQFSNSRSEMNVSTLELGDSALYLCASSPGQGLPSYEQYFGPGTRLTVT.

At least ten counts were recorded for this clonotype. V is TRBV5-4 and J is TRBJ2-4, with D perhaps TRBD1 or TRBD2 (6 bases each). CDR1 SGHNT and CDR2 YYREEE come from the germline V gene (reference sequence). CDR3 length: 14 residues. V was shortened by 1 base and J by 7 bases, with 12 bases between the two germline ends. The CDR3 loop reads CASSLKGGGNIQYF. The CDR3 DNA sequence: TGTGCCAGCAGCTTGAAGGGGGGCGGGAACATTCAGTACTTC.

About this clonotype: A much larger clone is a single base away; this may be a read error. The genes are TRBV25-1 and TRBJ1-2, with 7 positions matching TRBD1. CDR1 and CDR2 (germline): MGHDK, SYGVNS. This CDR3 has 15 residues. V lost 6 bases, J lost 5 bases, and 12 bases stayed unmatched. The chain's CDR3 is CASREPGRGGYGYTF. The DNA of the CDR3 is TGTGCCAGCAGAGAGCCGGGCAGGGGGGGGTATGGCTACACCTTC.

The J gene is TRBJ2-3, the V gene TRBV20-1, with 11 positions matching TRBD2. This CDR3 spans 12 amino acids. Trimming at V came to 6 bases and at J to 9 bases, leaving 5 bases not matched to a gene. Germline values: CDR1 DFQATT, CDR2 SNEGSKA (reference sequence). The CDR3 DNA follows: TGCAGTGCCCGGGGACTAGCGGACACGCAGTATTTT. The encoded protein is CSARGLADTQYF.

This clonotype was seen a handful of times. V and J are TRBV5-1 and TRBJ2-3, with D perhaps assigned TRBD1 or TRBD2 (5 bases each). Germline loops: CDR1 SGHRS, CDR2 YFSETQ. This CDR3 is 13 amino acids long. V was pared by 5 bases and J by 1 base, with 8 bases between. The CDR3 region has the DNA TGCGCCAGCAGACTGGGGGGCACAGATACGCAGTATTTT. Translated, it gives CASRLGGTDTQYF.

This clonotype was recorded many times. This rearrangement joins TRBV4-3 to TRBJ2-1; TRBD2 matches 9 bases. The germline gives CDR1 LGHNA, CDR2 YSLEER. J gave up 6 bases and V 3 bases, and 18 bases lay outside the gene matches. This CDR3 contains 19 residues. CDR3 amino acids: CASSQKGGPRGGPRNEQFF. CDR3 coding DNA: TGCGCCAGCAGCCAGAAGGGGGGACCGCGGGGGGGCCCACGCAATGAGCAGTTCTTC.

Only a few counts were recorded for this clonotype. V usage is TRBV6-5 and J usage is TRBJ2-7; possible D gene TRBD1, 5 bases. The CDR3 runs 15 residues. CDR1 is MNHEY and CDR2 is SVGAGI in the germline V gene. V lost 4 bases and J 2 bases, leaving 15 bases between the germline ends. For the CDR3, the DNA is TGTGCCAGCAGTTGGGCGACAGTGGAAACCTACGAGCAGTACTTC. This gives the protein CASSWATVETYEQYF.

This clonotype was seen more than once but under ten times. The chain joins TRBV10-3 to TRBJ2-3; 9 nucleotides agree with TRBD1. The CDR3 has 16 residues. V lost 10 bases to trimming and J lost 4 bases; unmatched junction nucleotides: 15. CDR1 and CDR2 (germline): ENHRY, SYGVKD. The CDR3 bases are TGTGCCACCACCGCGGGACGCGGGACAGGGTCAGATACGCAGTATTTT. Translated, it gives CATTAGRGTGSDTQYF.